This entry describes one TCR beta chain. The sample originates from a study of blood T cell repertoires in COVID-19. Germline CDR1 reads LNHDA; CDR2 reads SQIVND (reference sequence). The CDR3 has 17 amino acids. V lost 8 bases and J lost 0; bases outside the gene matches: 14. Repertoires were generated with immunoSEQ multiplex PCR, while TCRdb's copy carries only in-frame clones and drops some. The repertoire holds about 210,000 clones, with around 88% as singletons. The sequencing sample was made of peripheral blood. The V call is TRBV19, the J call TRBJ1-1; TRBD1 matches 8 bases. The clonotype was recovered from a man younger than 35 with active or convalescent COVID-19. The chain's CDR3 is CASGAGTGVFMNTEAFF. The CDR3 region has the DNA TGTGCCAGTGGGGCCGGGACAGGAGTGTTCATGAACACTGAAGCTTTCTTT.